This paragraph reports one T cell receptor beta chain. This may be a read error, as it is one base from a much larger clone. This entry belongs to a study of blood T cells in healthy people across ages. The donors, aged roughly 6 to 95, were healthy Caucasians from Russia. Germline V CDR1 and CDR2: SQVTM, ANQGSEA. The CDR3 is 15 residues long. Primers used in a second PCR of roughly 7 to 12 cycles were a sample-barcoded 5' primer and a J-beta primer mix. A minimum of 2.5 million CDR3-containing paired-end reads was obtained for each sample. TCRdb redid the calling of the 5' RACE reads with MiXCR, one entry per CDR3 protein. In the table there are around 2 million distinct CDR3 sequences, around 42% of which are singletons.

The sequence derives from a human donor in good health. J is TRBJ2-5 and V is TRBV29-1; D unclear. Sequencing was performed on blood. This CDR3 is CGVGYSGRIQETQYF. The DNA for the CDR3 is TGCGGCGTTGGGTATTCAGGACGCATACAAGAGACCCAGTACTTC.